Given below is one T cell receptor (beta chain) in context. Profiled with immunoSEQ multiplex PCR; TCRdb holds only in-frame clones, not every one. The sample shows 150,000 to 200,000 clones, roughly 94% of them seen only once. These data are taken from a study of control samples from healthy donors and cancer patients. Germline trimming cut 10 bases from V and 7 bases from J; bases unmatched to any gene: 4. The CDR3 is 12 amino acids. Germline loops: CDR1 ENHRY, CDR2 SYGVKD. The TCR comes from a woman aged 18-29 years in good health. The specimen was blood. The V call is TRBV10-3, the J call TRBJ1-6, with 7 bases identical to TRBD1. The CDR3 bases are TGTGCCACCGGGACAGAAAATTCACCCCTCCACTTT. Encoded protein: CATGTENSPLHF.